The T cell receptor beta chain under discussion was sequenced for a study of blood T cell repertoires in COVID-19. Across the whole study: Sample material is recorded as cDNA or gDNA derived from T cells, B-cell-depleted T cells, or PBMCs.

Measured with immunoSEQ multiplex PCR; TCRdb has only the in-frame clones, and not every one. This table holds 150,000 to 200,000 clones, 80% to 85% found once. This clone was found a few times. Trimming pared 1 base from V and 12 bases from J, leaving 13 bases between. Per the germline V gene, CDR1 is LNHNV and CDR2 is YYDKDF (reference sequence). This CDR3 region has 13 residues. The chain carries TRBV15 and TRBJ2-4; D perhaps matches TRBD1 (7 bases). The sequence was obtained from a man aged 65-85 years with active or convalescent COVID-19. Sequences were obtained from peripheral blood. The CDR3 nucleotides are TGTGCCACCAGCAGAGGTCAGGGGGGTGGTCAGTACTTC. Translated, it gives CATSRGQGGGQYF.